This TCR beta chain derives from a study of T cells after yellow fever vaccination. TCRdb processed the 5' RACE reads anew with MiXCR; each CDR3 protein has one entry. The sample lists 600,000 to 750,000 distinct CDR3 sequences, roughly an eighth seen once, with about 15% in the top ten. The receptor was derived from a man between 25 and 39 years old who received the YFV17D yellow fever vaccine. This specimen was PBMCs, taken on the day of the yellow fever booster vaccination.

The CDR3 DNA sequence: TGCAGTGCGCAGGAAGTCTACTACGAGCAGTACTTC. This encodes CSAQEVYYEQYF. V and J are TRBV20-1 and TRBJ2-7; D gene unclear. V lost 6 bases, J lost 3 bases, and 12 bases lay in between. The CDR3 is 12 residues long. Germline V gene data show CDR1 as DFQATT and CDR2 as SNEGSKA (reference sequence).